What follows are 4 T cell receptor beta chains derived from one specimen sequenced in a study of cytomegalovirus exposure and HLA in healthy donors. Clones were sequenced by immunoSEQ multiplex PCR, and TCRdb holds only the in-frame ones, with some missing. There are 100,000 or so clones in the sample; about 95% occur only once, and 0.89% lies in the top ten. Sequencing was done on a sample of PBMCs. Receptors were obtained from a woman aged 18-30 years in good health and CMV-seronegative.

This chain connects TRBV6-4 to TRBJ1-2; 12 nucleotides match TRBD1. The ends lost 6 bases at V and 8 bases at J; junction bases unmatched: 1. The CDR3 is made up of 12 amino acids. The germline CDR1 and CDR2 sequences are MRHNA and SNTAGT. This chain's CDR3 is CASSGTGGGYTF. The CDR3, as DNA: TGTGCCAGCAGCGGGACAGGGGGCGGCTACACCTTC.

V usage is TRBV7-9 and J usage is TRBJ1-2; no clear D. The V end lost 4 bases, the J end lost 5 bases, and 17 bases lay between the germline ends. CDR3 length: 15 amino acids. Germline CDR1 is SEHNR and CDR2 is FQNEAQ (reference sequence). CDR3 DNA: TGTGCCAGCAGCTCTCCGGGGAGACGGTCATATGGCTACACCTTC. It yields the protein CASSSPGRRSYGYTF.

On this clone itself: A junction boundary mismatches the germline segment, possibly from a read error. The chain recombines TRBV7-7 with TRBJ2-7; 10 bases align to TRBD1. There are 15 residues in the CDR3. CDR1 is SSHAT and CDR2 is FNYEAQ in the germline V gene (reference sequence). CDR3 bases: TGTGCTAGCAGCCTCGACAGGGGGCCCGTCTACGAGCAGTACTTC. This encodes CASSLDRGPVYEQYF.

This chain connects TRBV4-1 to TRBJ1-1; tentative D call: TRBD1 (5 bases). The germline V gene encodes CDR1 MGHRA and CDR2 YSYEKL. The V gene lost 3 bases and the J gene lost 0 bases, with 11 bases spanning the gap. The CDR3 spans 15 residues. The DNA of the CDR3 is TGCGCCAGCAGCCAGAGGGCGGGACTGAACACTGAAGCTTTCTTT. Its translation: CASSQRAGLNTEAFF.